The 11 T cell receptor beta chains below all came from one sample that was sequenced in a study of T cell repertoires in cytomegalovirus infection. The antigens of these receptors remain unknown. TCRdb processed the reads anew with MiXCR; each CDR3 protein has one entry. Of fewer than 1,000,000 distinct CDR3 sequences in the sample, 31% were seen once. Specimen: cultured CD8+ T cells from PBMCs, collected from culture after CMV antigen stimulation. Source of these receptors: a human donor in good health (CMV status not recorded). Some clones in this sample may be carry-over from other donors' samples.

Regarding this clonotype: A read error may account for a junction end that differs from germline. The chain uses TRBV7-9 and TRBJ2-3; TRBD1 matches 10 bases. Germline V gene lookup returns CDR1 SEHNR and CDR2 FQNEAQ (reference sequence). The CDR3 is 12 amino acids. CDR3 amino acids: CASTLAGTGVYF. In DNA form, the CDR3 reads TGTGCCAGCACCTTAGCCGGGACAGGGGTGTATTTT.

The gene calls are TRBV10-3 and TRBJ2-1, with D perhaps being TRBD1 or TRBD2 (5 bases each). This CDR3 is 12 amino acids long. V lost 7 bases and J 6 bases, leaving 10 bases between the germline ends. The germline V gene has CDR1 ENHRY and CDR2 SYGVKD. The chain's CDR3 is CAITPGSNEQFF. CDR3 in DNA: TGTGCCATCACGCCAGGGAGCAATGAGCAGTTCTTC.

The V gene is TRBV4-1, the J gene TRBJ1-2; maybe TRBD1 (5 bases). Germline V CDR1 and CDR2: MGHRA, YSYEKL. V was clipped by 4 bases and J by 4 bases, with 19 bases between them. The CDR3 contains 16 residues. The chain's CDR3 is CASSPLSLRGVYGYTF. CDR3 in DNA: TGCGCCAGCAGCCCCCTCAGTTTGAGGGGCGTCTATGGCTACACCTTC.

The chain couples TRBV7-9 to TRBJ2-7, with a tentative D call TRBD1 (6 bases). The V end was cut by 0 bases, the J end by 5 bases, with 14 bases between. The CDR3 consists of 15 residues. In germline, CDR1 is SEHNR, CDR2 FQNEAQ (reference sequence). The CDR3 DNA sequence: TGTGCCAGCAGCTTAGCACAGGGTAGGGTCCACGAGCAGTACTTC. Protein: CASSLAQGRVHEQYF.

The genes are TRBV7-8 and TRBJ2-7; tentatively, D is TRBD1 or TRBD2 (5 bases each). CDR1 and CDR2 from the germline V gene are SGHVS and FQNEAQ. Trimming left V 7 bases short and J 2 bases short, with 15 bases between. The CDR3 has 14 residues. The DNA for the CDR3 is TGTGCCAGCAATCGTCGGGGCCCTACCTACGAGCAGTACTTC. It specifies CASNRRGPTYEQYF.

This clonotype was seen more than once but under ten times. This chain uses TRBV6-1 with TRBJ2-5, with TRBD1 matching 8 bases. The V gene's germline CDR1 is MNHNS and CDR2 SASEGT. This CDR3 is 15 amino acids long. With 1 base clipped from V and 5 bases from J, the junction kept 6 bases outside the gene matches. The CDR3 loop reads CASSEGQGAAETQYF. The CDR3 coding sequence is TGTGCCAGCAGTGAAGGCCAGGGGGCCGCGGAGACCCAGTACTTC.

The CDR3 protein is CASSYSRGRGYNEQFF. CDR3 nucleotides: TGTGCCAGCAGTTACTCGAGGGGGCGCGGGTACAATGAGCAGTTCTTC. The chain has TRBV6-2 or TRBV6-3 and TRBJ2-1, with 7 nucleotides matching TRBD1. The CDR3 has 16 residues. Germline V gene lookup returns CDR1 MNHEY and CDR2 SVGEGT. The junction had 6 bases not matched to a gene; V was cut back by 0 bases and J by 4 bases.

This clonotype was observed a handful of times. V usage is TRBV27 and J usage is TRBJ1-6; the D is unclear. The V end lost 7 bases, the J end lost 5 bases, and 9 bases lay between the germline ends. The CDR3 is made up of 13 amino acids. The germline V gene has CDR1 MNHEY and CDR2 SMNVEV (reference sequence). CDR3 nucleotides: TGTGCCAGCAAGAACATCGATAATTCACCCCTCCACTTT. This translates into CASKNIDNSPLHF.

This clonotype has only a few counts. The chain recombines TRBV12-5 with TRBJ1-3, with 7 bases identical to TRBD1. The germline gives CDR1 LGHNT, CDR2 FRNRAP. V trimming: 0 bases; J trimming: 6 bases; junction bases outside the gene matches: 11. The CDR3 has 17 amino acids. The CDR3, as DNA: TGTGCTAGTGGTTTGGTACTTTACAGGGGAAAGGAAAACACCATATATTTT. Translating it yields CASGLVLYRGKENTIYF.

In its sample, this clonotype was seen many times. The genes are TRBV29-1 and TRBJ1-1; TRBD1 might be the D (6 bases). The CDR3 runs 13 residues. Trimming took 5 bases from V and 2 from J, leaving 12 bases between them. Looked up from germline, CDR1 is SQVTM and CDR2 is ANQGSEA. DNA of the CDR3: TGCAGCGTTCACAGGGCCTCAAACACTGAAGCTTTCTTT. It is translated as CSVHRASNTEAFF. The whole variable domain, remainder taken from reference TRBV29-1 and TRBJ1-1, is SAVISQKPSRDICQRGTSLTIQCQVDSQVTMMFWYRQQPGQSLTLIATANQGSEATYESGFVIDKFPISRPNLTFSTLTVSNMSPEDSSIYLCSVHRASNTEAFFGQGTRLTVV.

This clonotype was observed a single time. The chain couples TRBV15 to TRBJ2-7, with D perhaps matching TRBD1 (5 bases). The CDR3 is 15 residues long. V was clipped by 5 bases and J by 6 bases, with 20 bases between them. CDR1 LNHNV and CDR2 YYDKDF come from the germline V gene (reference sequence). The CDR3 loop is CATSAGRGPPFEQYV. DNA for the CDR3: TGTGCCACCAGCGCAGGAAGGGGTCCCCCGTTCGAGCAGTACGTC.